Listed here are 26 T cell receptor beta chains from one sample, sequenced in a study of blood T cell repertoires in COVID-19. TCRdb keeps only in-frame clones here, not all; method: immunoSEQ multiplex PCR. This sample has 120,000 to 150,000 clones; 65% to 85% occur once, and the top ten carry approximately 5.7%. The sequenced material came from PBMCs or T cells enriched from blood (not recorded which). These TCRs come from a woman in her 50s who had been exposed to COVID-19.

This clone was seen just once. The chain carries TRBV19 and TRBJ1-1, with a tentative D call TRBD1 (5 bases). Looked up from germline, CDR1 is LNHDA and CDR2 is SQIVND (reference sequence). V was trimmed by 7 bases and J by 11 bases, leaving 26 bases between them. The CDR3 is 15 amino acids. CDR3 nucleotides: TGTGCCAGTACCCCACCATGGGGCGGCATTGGAGAGGCTTTCTTT. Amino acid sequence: CASTPPWGGIGEAFF.

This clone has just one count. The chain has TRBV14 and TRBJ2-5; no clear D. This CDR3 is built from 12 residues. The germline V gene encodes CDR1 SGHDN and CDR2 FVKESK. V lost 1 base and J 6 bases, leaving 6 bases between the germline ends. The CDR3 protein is CASSQARQTQYF. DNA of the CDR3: TGTGCCAGCAGCCAAGCGAGGCAGACCCAGTACTTC.

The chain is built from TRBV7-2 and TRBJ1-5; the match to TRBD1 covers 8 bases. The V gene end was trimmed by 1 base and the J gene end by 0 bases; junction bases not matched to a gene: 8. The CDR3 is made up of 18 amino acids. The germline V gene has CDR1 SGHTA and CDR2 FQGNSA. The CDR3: CASSLEAGGALSNQPQHF. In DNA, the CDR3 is TGTGCCAGCAGCTTAGAGGCAGGGGGCGCCCTTAGCAATCAGCCCCAGCATTTT.

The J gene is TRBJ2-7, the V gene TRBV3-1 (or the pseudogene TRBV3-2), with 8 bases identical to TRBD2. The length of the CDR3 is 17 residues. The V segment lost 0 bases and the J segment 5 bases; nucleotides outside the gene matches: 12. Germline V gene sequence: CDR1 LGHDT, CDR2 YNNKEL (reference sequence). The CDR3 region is CASSQDRTGGQRDEQYF. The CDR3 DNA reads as TGTGCCAGCAGCCAAGATAGGACGGGAGGGCAGCGGGACGAGCAGTACTTC.

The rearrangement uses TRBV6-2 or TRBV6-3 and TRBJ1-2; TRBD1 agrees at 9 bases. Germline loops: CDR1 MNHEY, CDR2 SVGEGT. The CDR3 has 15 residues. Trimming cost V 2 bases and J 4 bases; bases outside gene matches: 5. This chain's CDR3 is CASSYRIQGAYGYTF. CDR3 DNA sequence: TGTGCCAGCAGTTACAGGATACAGGGGGCCTATGGCTACACCTTC.

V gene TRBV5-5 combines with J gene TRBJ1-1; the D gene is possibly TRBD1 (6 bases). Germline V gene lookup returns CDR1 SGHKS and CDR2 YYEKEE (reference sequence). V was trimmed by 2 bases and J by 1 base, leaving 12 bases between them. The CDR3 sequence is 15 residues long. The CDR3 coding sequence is TGTGCCAGCAGCTTTGGGGTGACAGGGAACACTGAAGCTTTCTTT. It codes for CASSFGVTGNTEAFF. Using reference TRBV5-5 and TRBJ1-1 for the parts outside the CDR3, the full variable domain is DAGVTQSPTHLIKTRGQQVTLRCSPISGHKSVSWYQQVLGQGPQFIFQYYEKEERGRGNFPDRFSARQFPNYSSELNVNALLLGDSALYLCASSFGVTGNTEAFFGQGTRLTVV.

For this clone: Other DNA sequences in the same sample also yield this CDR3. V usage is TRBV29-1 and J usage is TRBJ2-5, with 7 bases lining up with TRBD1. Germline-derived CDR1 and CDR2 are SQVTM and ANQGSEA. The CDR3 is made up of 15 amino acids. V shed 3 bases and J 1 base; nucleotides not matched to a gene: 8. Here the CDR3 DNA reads TGCAGCGTTGATCCCGACAGGGTGGGCCAAGAGACCCAGTACTTC. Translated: CSVDPDRVGQETQYF.

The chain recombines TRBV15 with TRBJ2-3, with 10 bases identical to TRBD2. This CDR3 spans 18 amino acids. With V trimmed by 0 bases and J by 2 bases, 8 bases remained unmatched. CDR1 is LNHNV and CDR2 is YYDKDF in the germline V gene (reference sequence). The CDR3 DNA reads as TGTGCCACCAGCAGAGATGGGAGCGGGGGGGCCACCACAGATACGCAGTATTTT. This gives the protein CATSRDGSGGATTDTQYF.

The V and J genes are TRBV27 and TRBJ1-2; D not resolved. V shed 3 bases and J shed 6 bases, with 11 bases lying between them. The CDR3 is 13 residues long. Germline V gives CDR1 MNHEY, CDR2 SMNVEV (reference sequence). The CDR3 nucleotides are TGTGCCAGCAGTTTGCGCAACGCCCATGGCTACACCTTC. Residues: CASSLRNAHGYTF.

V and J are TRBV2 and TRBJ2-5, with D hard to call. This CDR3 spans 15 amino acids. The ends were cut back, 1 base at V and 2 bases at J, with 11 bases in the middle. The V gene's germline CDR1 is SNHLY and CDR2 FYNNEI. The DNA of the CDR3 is TGTGCCAGCAGTGAAGAGTGGCTCTCACAAGAGACCCAGTACTTC. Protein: CASSEEWLSQETQYF.

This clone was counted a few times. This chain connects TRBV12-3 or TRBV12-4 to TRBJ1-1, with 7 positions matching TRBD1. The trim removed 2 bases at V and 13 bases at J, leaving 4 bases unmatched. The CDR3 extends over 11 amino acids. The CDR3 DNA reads TGTGCCAGCAGTTTAAGGGGGCAGAATTTCTTT. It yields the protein CASSLRGQNFF.

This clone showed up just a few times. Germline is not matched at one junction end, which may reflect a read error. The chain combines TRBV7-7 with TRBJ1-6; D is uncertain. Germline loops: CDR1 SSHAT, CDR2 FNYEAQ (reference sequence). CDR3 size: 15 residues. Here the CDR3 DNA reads TGTGCTAGCAGCTTAGCGGCAGGAGGGAATTCACCCCTCCACTTT. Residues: CASSLAAGGNSPLHF.

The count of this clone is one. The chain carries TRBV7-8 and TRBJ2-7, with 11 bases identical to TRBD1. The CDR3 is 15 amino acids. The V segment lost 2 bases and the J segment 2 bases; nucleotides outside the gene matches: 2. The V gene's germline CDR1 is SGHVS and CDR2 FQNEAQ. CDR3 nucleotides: TGTGCCAGCAGCTTACCGGGACAGGGGGCCTACGAGCAGTACTTC. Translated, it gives CASSLPGQGAYEQYF.

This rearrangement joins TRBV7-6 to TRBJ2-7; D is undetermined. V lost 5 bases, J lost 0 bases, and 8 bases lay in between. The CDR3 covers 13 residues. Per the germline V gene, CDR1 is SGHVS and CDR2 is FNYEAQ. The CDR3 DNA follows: TGTGCCAGCAGCCAGAGGAGCTCCTACGAGCAGTACTTC. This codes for CASSQRSSYEQYF.

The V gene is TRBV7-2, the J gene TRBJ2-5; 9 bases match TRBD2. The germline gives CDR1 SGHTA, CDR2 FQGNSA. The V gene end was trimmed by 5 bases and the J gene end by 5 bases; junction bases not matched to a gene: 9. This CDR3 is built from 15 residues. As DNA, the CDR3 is TGTGCCAGCAGCCCCAGACAGCGGGGGGTGGAGACCCAGTACTTC. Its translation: CASSPRQRGVETQYF.

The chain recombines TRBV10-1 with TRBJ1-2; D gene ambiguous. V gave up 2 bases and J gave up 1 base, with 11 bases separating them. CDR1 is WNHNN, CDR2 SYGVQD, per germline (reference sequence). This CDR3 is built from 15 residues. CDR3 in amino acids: CASSEEGTINYGYTF. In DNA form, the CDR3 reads TGCGCCAGCAGTGAGGAGGGCACCATTAACTATGGCTACACCTTC.

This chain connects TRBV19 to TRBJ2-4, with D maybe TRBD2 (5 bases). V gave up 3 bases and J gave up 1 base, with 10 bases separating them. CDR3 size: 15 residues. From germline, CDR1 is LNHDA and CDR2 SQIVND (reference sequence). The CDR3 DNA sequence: TGTGCCAGTAGTATTTTGCGAGGGGCCAAAAACATTCAGTACTTC. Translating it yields CASSILRGAKNIQYF.

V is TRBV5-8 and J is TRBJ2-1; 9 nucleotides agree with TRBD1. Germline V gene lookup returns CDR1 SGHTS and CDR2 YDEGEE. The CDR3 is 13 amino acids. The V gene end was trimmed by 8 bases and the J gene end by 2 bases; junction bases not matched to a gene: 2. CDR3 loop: CASRTGAYNEQFF. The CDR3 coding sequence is TGTGCCAGTAGGACAGGGGCCTACAATGAGCAGTTCTTC. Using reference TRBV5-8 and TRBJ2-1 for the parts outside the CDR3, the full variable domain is EAGVTQSPTHLIKTRGQQATLRCSPISGHTSVYWYQQALGLGLQFLLWYDEGEERNRGNFPPRFSGRQFPNYSSELNVNALELEDSALYLCASRTGAYNEQFFGPGTRLTVL.

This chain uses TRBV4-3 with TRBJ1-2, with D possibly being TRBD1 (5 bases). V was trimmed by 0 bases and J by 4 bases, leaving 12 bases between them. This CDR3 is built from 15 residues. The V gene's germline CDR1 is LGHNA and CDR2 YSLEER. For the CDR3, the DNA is TGCGCCAGCAGCCAAGAACAGGCGGAAGGCTATGGCTACACCTTC. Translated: CASSQEQAEGYGYTF.

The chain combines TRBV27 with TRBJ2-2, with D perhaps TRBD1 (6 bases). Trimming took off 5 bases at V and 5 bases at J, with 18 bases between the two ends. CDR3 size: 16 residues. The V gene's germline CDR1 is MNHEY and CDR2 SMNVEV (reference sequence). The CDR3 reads CASSTRTVPRTGELFF. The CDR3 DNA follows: TGTGCCAGCAGTACACGGACAGTCCCGCGGACCGGGGAGCTGTTTTTT.

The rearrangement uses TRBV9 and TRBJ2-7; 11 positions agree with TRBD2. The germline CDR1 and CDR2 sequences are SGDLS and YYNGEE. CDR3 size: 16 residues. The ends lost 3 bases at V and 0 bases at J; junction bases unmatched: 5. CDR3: CASSGGTSGYSYEQYF. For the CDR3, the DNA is TGTGCCAGCAGCGGAGGGACTAGCGGTTACTCCTACGAGCAGTACTTC.

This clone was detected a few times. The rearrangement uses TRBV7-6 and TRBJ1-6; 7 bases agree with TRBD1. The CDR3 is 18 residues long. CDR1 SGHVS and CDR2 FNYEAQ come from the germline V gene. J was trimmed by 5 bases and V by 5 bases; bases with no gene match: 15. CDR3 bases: TGTGCCAGCAGCCCGACAGGGTGGCTTTACCGGGATAATTCACCCCTCCACTTT. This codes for CASSPTGWLYRDNSPLHF. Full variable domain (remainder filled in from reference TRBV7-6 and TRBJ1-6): GAGVSQSPRYKVTKRGQDVALRCDPISGHVSLYWYRQALGQGPEFLTYFNYEAQQDKSGLPNDRFSAERPEGSISTLTIQRTEQRDSAMYRCASSPTGWLYRDNSPLHFGNGTRLTVT.

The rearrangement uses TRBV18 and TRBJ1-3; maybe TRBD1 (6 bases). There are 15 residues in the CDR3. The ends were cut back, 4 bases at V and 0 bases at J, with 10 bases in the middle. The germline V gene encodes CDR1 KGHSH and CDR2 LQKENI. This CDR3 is CASSLGTTSGNTIYF. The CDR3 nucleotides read TGTGCCAGCTCACTCGGGACAACCTCTGGAAACACCATATATTTT.

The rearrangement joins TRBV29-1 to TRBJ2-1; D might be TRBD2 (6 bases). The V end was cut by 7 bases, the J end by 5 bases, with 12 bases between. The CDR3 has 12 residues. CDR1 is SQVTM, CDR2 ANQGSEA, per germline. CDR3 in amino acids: CSGERADNEQFF. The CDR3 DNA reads TGCAGCGGGGAGCGGGCGGACAATGAGCAGTTCTTC.

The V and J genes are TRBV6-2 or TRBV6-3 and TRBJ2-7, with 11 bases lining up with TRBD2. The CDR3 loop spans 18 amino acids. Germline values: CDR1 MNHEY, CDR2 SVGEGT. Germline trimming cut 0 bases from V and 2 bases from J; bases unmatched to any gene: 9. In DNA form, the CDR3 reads TGTGCCAGCAGTTACTCTCCCGGGACTAGCGGCCTAACCTACGAGCAGTACTTC. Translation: CASSYSPGTSGLTYEQYF.

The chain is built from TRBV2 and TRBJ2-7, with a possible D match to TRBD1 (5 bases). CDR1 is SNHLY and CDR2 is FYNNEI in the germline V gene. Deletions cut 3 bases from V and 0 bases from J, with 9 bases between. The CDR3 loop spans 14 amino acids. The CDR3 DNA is TGTGCCAGCAGTGAGATAGGGGACTCCTACGAGCAGTACTTC. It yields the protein CASSEIGDSYEQYF. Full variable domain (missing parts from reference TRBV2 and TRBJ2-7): EPEVTQTPSHQVTQMGQEVILRCVPISNHLYFYWYRQILGQKVEFLVSFYNNEISEKSEIFDDQFSVERPDGSNFTLKIRSTKLEDSAMYFCASSEIGDSYEQYFGPGTRLTVT.